This T cell receptor beta chain is drawn from a study of blood T cell repertoires in COVID-19. Study details: PBMCs, B-cell-depleted T cells, or T cells provided the cDNA or gDNA that made up the material.

The CDR3 loop spans 15 amino acids. Per germline, CDR1 GTSNPN and CDR2 SVGIG (reference sequence). V lost 2 bases, J lost 0 bases, and 12 bases lay in between. Repertoires were generated with immunoSEQ multiplex PCR, while TCRdb's copy carries only in-frame clones and drops some. The table records 150,000 to 200,000 clones, more than 75% of them present only once. The material sequenced was peripheral blood. The chain carries TRBV30 and TRBJ2-3; D is perhaps TRBD2 (5 bases). The receptor was derived from a woman between 40 and 55 years old with COVID-19, enrolled during active disease. The DNA of the CDR3 is TGTGCCTGGAGTCTCTTGGACTCTAGCACAGATACGCAGTATTTT. Amino acids: CAWSLLDSSTDTQYF.